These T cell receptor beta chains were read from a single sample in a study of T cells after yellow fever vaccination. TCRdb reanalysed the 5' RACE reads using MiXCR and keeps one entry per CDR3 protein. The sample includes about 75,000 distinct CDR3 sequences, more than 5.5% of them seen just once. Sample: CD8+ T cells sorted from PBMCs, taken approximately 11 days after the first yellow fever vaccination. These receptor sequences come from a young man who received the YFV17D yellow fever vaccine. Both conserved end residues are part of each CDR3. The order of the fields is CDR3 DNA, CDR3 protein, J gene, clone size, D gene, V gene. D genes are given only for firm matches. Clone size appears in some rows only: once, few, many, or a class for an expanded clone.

CDR3 DNA: TGTGCCAGCAGCTTAGGGACAGGGAATTACAGGGAGCTGTTTTTT
CDR3 protein: CASSLGTGNYRELFF
J gene: TRBJ2-2
clone size: many
D gene: TRBD1
V gene: TRBV7-2

CDR3 DNA: TGTGCCAGCAGTGAATCGCCCGAACCGTACAATGAGCAGTTCTTC
CDR3 protein: CASSESPEPYNEQFF
J gene: TRBJ2-1
clone size: many
D gene: NA
V gene: TRBV2

CDR3 DNA: TGTGCCAGCAGTTTGTGGACGGAATCGCATGGCTACACCTTC
CDR3 protein: CASSLWTESHGYTF
J gene: TRBJ1-2
clone size: NA
D gene: NA
V gene: TRBV6-5

CDR3 DNA: TGTGCCAGCAGTAAGGGGGGCGAAGCCTACGAGCAGTACTTC
CDR3 protein: CASSKGGEAYEQYF
J gene: TRBJ2-7
clone size: many
D gene: NA
V gene: TRBV12-3/TRBV12-4

CDR3 DNA: TGTGCCAGCAGCCCGGGACAATCACAACAGTACTTC
CDR3 protein: CASSPGQSQQYF
J gene: TRBJ2-7
clone size: few
D gene: NA
V gene: TRBV11-2

CDR3 DNA: TGCGCCAGCAGCGGGAAAGATGAGGGACCATACGAGCAGTACTTC
CDR3 protein: CASSGKDEGPYEQYF
J gene: TRBJ2-7
clone size: NA
D gene: NA
V gene: TRBV5-1

CDR3 DNA: TGCGCCAGCAGCCAAGAGGACAGGGGTGCTCAGCCCCAGCATTTT
CDR3 protein: CASSQEDRGAQPQHF
J gene: TRBJ1-5
clone size: few
D gene: TRBD1
V gene: TRBV4-1

CDR3 DNA: TGTGCCAGCAGCCCCCATGGACAGGGGGCTTCAGATACGCAGTATTTT
CDR3 protein: CASSPHGQGASDTQYF
J gene: TRBJ2-3
clone size: NA
D gene: TRBD1
V gene: TRBV7-8

CDR3 DNA: TGTGCCAGCAGTGATCTCGCTGGCCGCGAATATGGCTACACCTTC
CDR3 protein: CASSDLAGREYGYTF
J gene: TRBJ1-2
clone size: few
D gene: NA
V gene: TRBV25-1

CDR3 DNA: TGTGCCAGCTCATCGAACCGGGGTGCTGGGGACGAGCAGTACTTC
CDR3 protein: CASSSNRGAGDEQYF
J gene: TRBJ2-7
clone size: many
D gene: NA
V gene: TRBV18

CDR3 DNA: TGTGCCAGCAGTCCCCCTACCCGGACTAGCGGGGAGGGATCCTACAATGAGCAGTTCTTC
CDR3 protein: CASSPPTRTSGEGSYNEQFF
J gene: TRBJ2-1
clone size: many
D gene: TRBD2
V gene: TRBV28

CDR3 DNA: TGTGCCAGCAGCTTGAAGAGAGCCTACGAGCAGTACTTC
CDR3 protein: CASSLKRAYEQYF
J gene: TRBJ2-7
clone size: many
D gene: NA
V gene: TRBV7-9

CDR3 DNA: TGCAGCGTTGTAGACAACTCCTACGAGCAGTACTTC
CDR3 protein: CSVVDNSYEQYF
J gene: TRBJ2-7
clone size: many
D gene: NA
V gene: TRBV29-1

CDR3 DNA: TGCAGCGCCAACCGACAGGGACGTAGCAATGAGCAGTTCTTC
CDR3 protein: CSANRQGRSNEQFF
J gene: TRBJ2-1
clone size: many
D gene: TRBD1
V gene: TRBV29-1

CDR3 DNA: TGTGCCAGCAGCTTGTCCGGGACTGAAGCTTTCTTT
CDR3 protein: CASSLSGTEAFF
J gene: TRBJ1-1
clone size: many
D gene: NA
V gene: TRBV7-9